A selection of T cell receptor beta chains follows, all from one sample in a study of T cells after yellow fever vaccination. Using its own MiXCR run on the 5' RACE reads, TCRdb lists one record per CDR3 protein. Of about 350,000 distinct CDR3 sequences detected, roughly 7.5% appear once; the ten largest clones hold roughly 15%. Sequencing used PBMCs, obtained about 41 days after the first yellow fever vaccination. The receptors come from a man younger than 35 who received the YFV17D yellow fever vaccine. Both conserved end residues are part of each CDR3. A D gene is named only where the DNA matches it firmly. Some rows have no size entry. The others give once, few or many, or a class for an expanded clone.

TRBV7-9	.	TRBD1	14	TRBJ2-2	CASGDRDVTGELFF	TGTGCCAGCGGGGACAGGGATGTGACCGGGGAGCTGTTTTTT
TRBV6-2/TRBV6-3	.	.	17	TRBJ1-6	CASRPSGGAGINSPLHF	TGTGCCAGCAGACCGTCCGGAGGTGCCGGAATAAATTCACCCCTCCACTTT
TRBV18	.	.	14	TRBJ2-1	CASSSRQAHNEQFF	TGTGCCAGCTCTTCCCGACAGGCCCACAATGAGCAGTTCTTC
TRBV18	.	.	14	TRBJ1-6	CASSPQDGDSPLHF	TGTGCCAGCTCGCCACAGGACGGAGATTCACCCCTCCACTTT
TRBV27	.	.	15	TRBJ1-5	CASSFLPPEIQPQHF	TGTGCCAGCAGTTTTCTCCCGCCAGAGATACAGCCCCAGCATTTT
TRBV6-4	.	.	17	TRBJ1-3	CASSDSEGMGSGNTIYF	TGTGCCAGCAGTGACTCGGAGGGCATGGGGTCTGGAAACACCATATATTTT
TRBV18	.	.	14	TRBJ1-2	CASRLDQSNYGYTF	TGTGCCAGCCGGCTGGATCAATCTAACTATGGCTACACCTTC
TRBV7-6	.	.	15	TRBJ2-1	CASSLPGPSYNEQFF	TGTGCCAGTTCCCTCCCAGGGCCCTCCTACAATGAGCAGTTCTTC
TRBV5-6	few	.	13	TRBJ1-5	CASSLLPAQPQHF	TGTGCCAGCAGCCTCCTTCCGGCTCAGCCCCAGCATTTT
TRBV7-6	.	.	17	TRBJ2-1	CASSLGGGGRSYNEQFF	TGTGCCAGCAGCTTAGGGGGGGGGGGCCGCTCCTACAATGAGCAGTTCTTC
TRBV6-1	.	.	16	TRBJ2-3	CANRNRGGGSTDTQYF	TGTGCCAACAGAAACAGGGGAGGGGGTAGCACAGATACGCAGTATTTT
TRBV11-3	many	TRBD2	16	TRBJ2-3	CASSPGLAGGPDTQYF	TGTGCCAGCAGCCCGGGACTAGCGGGGGGGCCCGATACGCAGTATTTT
TRBV5-1	.	.	14	TRBJ1-1	CASSLVGQNAEAFF	TGCGCCAGCAGCTTGGTAGGACAGAACGCTGAAGCTTTCTTT
TRBV19	.	TRBD1	16	TRBJ1-4	CASKKGQFPMGEKLFF	TGTGCCAGTAAGAAGGGACAGTTCCCTATGGGAGAAAAACTGTTTTTT
TRBV15	.	.	14	TRBJ2-7	CATSRSRESNEQYF	TGTGCCACCAGCAGGAGCCGAGAATCTAACGAGCAGTACTTC
TRBV5-1	.	.	14	TRBJ2-3	CASSLSSPGPTQYF	TGCGCCAGCAGCTTGTCGAGCCCCGGTCCTACGCAGTATTTT
TRBV5-5	.	.	15	TRBJ2-1	CASSLGPATYNEQFF	TGTGCCAGCAGCTTGGGTCCTGCCACCTACAATGAGCAGTTCTTC
TRBV7-8	many	TRBD1	13	TRBJ1-2	CASTQGGNYGYTF	TGTGCCAGTACACAGGGGGGCAACTATGGCTACACCTTC
TRBV5-1	few	.	14	TRBJ1-4	CASSLEGVVEKLFF	TGCGCCAGCAGCTTGGAGGGGGTGGTTGAAAAACTGTTTTTT
TRBV7-9	few	TRBD1	15	TRBJ1-1	CASSFTGVESTEAFF	TGTGCCAGCAGCTTTACAGGGGTCGAGAGCACTGAAGCTTTCTTT
TRBV4-3	.	.	15	TRBJ1-1	CASSQRLEGGTEAFF	TGCGCCAGCAGCCAAAGGTTGGAGGGCGGGACTGAAGCTTTCTTT
TRBV21-1	many	.	14	TRBJ2-3	CASAREGGGDTQYF	TGTGCCAGCGCCCGGGAGGGAGGTGGAGATACGCAGTATTTT
TRBV5-5	.	.	14	TRBJ1-4	CASSRSGEGEKLFF	TGTGCCAGCAGCAGATCAGGGGAAGGTGAAAAACTGTTTTTT
TRBV10-2	few	TRBD2	19	TRBJ2-1	CASSELASGGISSYNEQFF	TGCGCCAGCAGTGAGTTGGCTAGCGGGGGGATAAGCTCCTACAATGAGCAGTTCTTC
TRBV5-7	many	.	15	TRBJ1-1	CASSLIWQGGTEAFF	TGTGCCAGCAGCTTGATATGGCAGGGAGGCACTGAAGCTTTCTTT
TRBV7-2	.	TRBD1	16	TRBJ2-2	CASSLQTGRSTGELFF	TGTGCCAGCAGCTTACAGACAGGGCGAAGCACCGGGGAGCTGTTTTTT
TRBV24-1	few	.	13	TRBJ2-7	CATSDGRGSEQYF	TGTGCCACCAGTGATGGCAGGGGTTCCGAGCAGTACTTC
TRBV4-2	.	TRBD1	17	TRBJ2-5	CASSQGQGPRLEETQYF	TGTGCCAGCAGCCAAGGACAGGGGCCGCGCCTGGAAGAGACCCAGTACTTC
TRBV4-2	.	TRBD2	19	TRBJ2-1	CASSQVSRTSGGSYNEQFF	TGTGCCAGCAGCCAAGTTTCTAGGACTAGCGGGGGTTCCTACAATGAGCAGTTCTTC
TRBV7-9	.	TRBD1	14	TRBJ1-2	CASGRDRGPVGYTF	TGTGCCAGCGGCCGGGACAGGGGTCCGGTAGGCTACACCTTC
TRBV12-3/TRBV12-4	many	.	13	TRBJ2-2	CASSFQGGGELFF	TGTGCCAGCAGTTTTCAGGGTGGCGGGGAGCTGTTTTTT
TRBV6-1	.	TRBD1	16	TRBJ1-1	CASSESGTGKNTEAFF	TGTGCCAGCAGTGAATCCGGGACAGGGAAAAACACTGAAGCTTTCTTT
TRBV9	.	.	15	TRBJ1-3	CASSVGSRGGNTIYF	TGTGCCAGCAGCGTAGGCTCCCGCGGTGGAAACACCATATATTTT
TRBV27	few	.	13	TRBJ2-1	CASSFSKYNEQFF	TGTGCCAGCAGTTTCAGCAAATACAATGAGCAGTTCTTC
TRBV20-1	.	TRBD2	12	TRBJ2-5	CSRGGRGETQYF	TGCAGCCGCGGCGGGAGAGGGGAGACCCAGTACTTC
TRBV29-1	few	.	18	TRBJ2-3	CSVRGRQGWTGLTDTQYF	TGCAGCGTTCGAGGGCGCCAGGGGTGGACGGGGCTCACAGATACGCAGTATTTT
TRBV7-9	.	.	14	TRBJ1-2	CASSQDTISSGYTF	TGTGCCAGCAGCCAGGACACCATCAGCTCGGGCTACACCTTC
TRBV20-1	few	TRBD1	13	TRBJ1-2	CSAPADRVHGYTF	TGCAGTGCACCTGCCGACAGGGTACATGGCTACACCTTC
TRBV27	.	.	17	TRBJ2-7	CASSLLGQDRGGYEQYF	TGTGCCAGCAGTTTATTAGGGCAGGATCGAGGCGGTTACGAGCAGTACTTC
TRBV28	.	.	16	TRBJ2-3	CASSLQGRGYTDTQYF	TGTGCCAGCAGTTTACAGGGGCGTGGATACACAGATACGCAGTATTTT
TRBV25-1	.	.	14	TRBJ2-1	CASGEDNSYNEQFF	TGTGCCAGTGGGGAGGACAACTCCTACAATGAGCAGTTCTTC
TRBV5-1	few	.	16	TRBJ2-5	CASSLRQGGGQETQYF	TGCGCCAGCAGCTTGCGCCAGGGTGGCGGACAAGAGACCCAGTACTTC
TRBV6-2/TRBV6-3	few	TRBD2	16	TRBJ2-1	CASSTRERGGYNEQFF	TGTGCCAGCAGTACCCGAGAGCGGGGGGGATACAATGAGCAGTTCTTC
TRBV21-1	many	.	13	TRBJ2-3	CGLPGPRTDTQYF	TGTGGTCTTCCTGGACCCCGGACAGATACGCAGTATTTT
TRBV9	few	TRBD2	14	TRBJ2-1	CASSPGTSGVEQFF	TGTGCCAGCAGCCCCGGGACTAGCGGGGTTGAGCAGTTCTTC
TRBV20-1	many	.	11	TRBJ2-5	CSALGQETQYF	TGCAGTGCTCTAGGTCAGGAGACCCAGTACTTC
TRBV20-1	few	.	17	TRBJ1-1	CSASGGRFGNLNTEAFF	TGCAGTGCTAGCGGGGGTCGGTTTGGAAACTTGAACACTGAAGCTTTCTTT
TRBV27	.	.	16	TRBJ1-1	CASSLFGGGLNTEAFF	TGTGCCAGCAGTTTATTCGGGGGCGGCCTGAACACTGAAGCTTTCTTT
TRBV27	few	.	13	TRBJ2-7	CASSLSTTYEQYF	TGTGCCAGCAGTTTAAGTACCACCTACGAGCAGTACTTC
TRBV7-9	.	.	14	TRBJ1-1	CASWLSGAHTEAFF	TGTGCCAGCTGGCTCTCTGGGGCCCACACTGAAGCTTTCTTT